Following are 11 T cell receptor beta chains from one sample sequenced in a study of tumor and adjacent non-tumor tissue in lung cancer. Three rounds of nested PCR, following a modified ARM-PCR protocol, produced the TCRbeta library. TCRdb itself ran the multiplex PCR reads through MiXCR, one entry per CDR3 protein. This table has fewer than 85,000 distinct CDR3 sequences, around four fifths appearing once. RNA was extracted from bulk tissue without any cell sorting. Input material: lung tumor tissue. Receptors originate from a man in his sixties with non-small cell lung cancer.

About this clonotype itself: Likely a read error: the CDR3 ends without its conserved phenylalanine or tryptophan. The gene calls are TRBV6-1 and TRBJ1-4; unclear D gene. Germline values: CDR1 MNHNS, CDR2 SASEGT. The CDR3 has 14 amino acids. CDR3 amino acids: CASSEFATNEKLFY. Here the CDR3 DNA reads TGCGCCAGCAGTGAATTTGCAACTAATGAAAAACTGTTTTAT.

A word on this clonotype: This may be a read error: a much more frequent sequence differs by one nucleotide. The genes are TRBV20-1 and TRBJ2-7, with 9 positions matching TRBD2. The V gene's germline CDR1 is DFQATT and CDR2 SNEGSKA (reference sequence). This CDR3 contains 13 residues. CDR3 bases: TGCAGTGCTGCGAGGACTAGCGTCCACGAGCGGTACTTC. Amino acids: CSAARTSVHERYF.

A word on this clonotype: An end of the junction differs from the germline gene, which may be a read error. The J gene is TRBJ1-1, the V gene TRBV20-1, with D uncertain. The CDR3 consists of 13 residues. CDR1 DFQATT and CDR2 SNEGSKA come from the germline V gene (reference sequence). CDR3 DNA sequence: TGCAATGCTAGGGTTAAGGCGGTTACTGAAGCTTTCTTT. This sequence encodes CNARVKAVTEAFF.

In regard to this clonotype: One end of the junction does not line up with germline, which may come from a read error. The V call is TRBV14, the J call TRBJ2-7, with D perhaps TRBD1 (6 bases). CDR1 and CDR2 (germline): SGHDN, FVKESK. CDR3 length equals 16 residues. The CDR3 loop reads CGSSQDMGASRIKQYF. CDR3 bases: TGTGGCAGCAGCCAAGATATGGGGGCTTCGCGGATAAAGCAGTACTTC.

With regard to this clonotype: The junction shows a germline mismatch at one end, possibly a read error. The CDR3 sequence: CTARDRPDKQYF. CDR3 coding DNA: TGCACTGCGAGGGACAGACCCGACAAGCAATACTTC. This sequence joins TRBV20-1 and TRBJ2-7; TRBD1 matches at 7 bases. From germline, CDR1 is DFQATT and CDR2 SNEGSKA (reference sequence). The CDR3 consists of 12 residues.

For this clonotype: No conserved phenylalanine or tryptophan is present at the end of the CDR3, so a read error is the likely explanation. The chain is built from TRBV6-5 and TRBJ2-2, with 9 bases lining up with TRBD2. Germline CDR1 and CDR2: MNHEY and SVGAGI. CDR3 length: 17 amino acids. The DNA of the CDR3 is TGTGCCAACAGTTATTTGATGAGAGCGGGGGGAACCGGGGAGCTGTTTCTT. Translated, it gives CANSYLMRAGGTGELFL.

About this clonotype itself: The junction shows a germline mismatch at one end, possibly a read error. The chain carries TRBV20-1 and TRBJ2-1; D possibly corresponds to TRBD2 (6 bases). Per the germline V gene, CDR1 is DFQATT and CDR2 is SNEGSKA (reference sequence). CDR3 size: 17 residues. As DNA, the CDR3 is TGCAGTGCTAGAGGCCTTAGTGAGATCTCGCGGGGAAATGATCAGTTCTTC. This sequence encodes CSARGLSEISRGNDQFF.

This chain connects TRBV6-6 to TRBJ2-7; D is unresolved. Germline CDR1 and CDR2: MNHNY and SVGAGI (reference sequence). The CDR3 length is 15 residues. CDR3 nucleotides: TGTGTCGGCAGTTACCTTCAGCCCAATTCCTACGAGCAGTACTTC. Encoded protein: CVGSYLQPNSYEQYF.

Regarding this clonotype: A read error may explain this, as a much larger clone is one base away. Written as DNA, the CDR3 is TGTGCCAGCAGCTTGGTGGCGCCTGCCTACAATGAGCATTTCTTC. This codes for CASSLVAPAYNEHFF. The rearrangement uses TRBV5-6 and TRBJ2-1, with D uncertain. The CDR3 loop spans 15 amino acids. Germline CDR1 SGHDT, CDR2 YYEEEE. Full variable domain (outside the CDR3, taken from reference TRBV5-6 and TRBJ2-1): DAGVTQSPTHLIKTRGQQVTLRCSPKSGHDTVSWYQQALGQGPQFIFQYYEEEERQRGNFPDRFSGHQFPNYSSELNVNALLLGDSALYLCASSLVAPAYNEHFFGPGTRLTVL.

This clonotype was seen just once. At one end, the junction sequence differs from germline, possibly due to a read error. The rearrangement links TRBV6-2 or TRBV6-3 to TRBJ2-7, with D perhaps matching TRBD1 (6 bases). CDR1 is MNHEY and CDR2 is SVGEGT in the germline V gene. The length of the CDR3 is 14 residues. In nucleotides, the CDR3 is TGTGTCAGCCGAGAGCCGGGACACGGCCACGAGCAGTACTTC. Its protein product is CVSREPGHGHEQYF.

Note on this clonotype: A junction end diverges from the germline sequence, so it may reflect a read error. The rearrangement uses TRBV6-2 or TRBV6-3 and TRBJ2-7; 8 positions match TRBD1. CDR3 size: 16 residues. The V gene's germline CDR1 is MNHEY and CDR2 SVGEGT. Here the CDR3 reads CASSYGTGFNSYEQYF. The DNA for the CDR3 is TGCGCCAGCAGTTATGGGACAGGTTTCAACTCCTACGAGCAGTACTTC.